This TCR beta chain was recovered during a study of cytomegalovirus exposure and HLA in healthy donors. Sampled while nominally healthy, donors likely had unrecorded immune exposures. Notes on this clone: Its antigen is unidentified.

Germline V gene sequence: CDR1 SGHTA, CDR2 FQGNSA. V lost 5 bases, J lost 5 bases, and 9 bases stayed unmatched. This CDR3 contains 15 residues. Points from the study as a whole: A later analysis, which compared TCR beta chains of equal frequency, found the HLA-associated ones more clonally expanded. Sequencing likely generated an artifact that appeared as a cluster of highly shared sequence variants. Later analysis suggested links between common viral pathogens and several top significant clusters.

This PCR relied on a set of 60 Vbeta primers and 13 Jbeta primers. Data came from immunoSEQ multiplex PCR; TCRdb stores just in-frame clones and leaves some out. This table holds 150,000 to 200,000 clones, 75% to 90% found once. Sequencing input: PBMCs. The chain employs TRBV7-2 and TRBJ2-5; 9 bases agree with TRBD1. The clonotype originates from a man between 50 and 59 years old in good health and CMV-seropositive. CDR3 protein: CASSVGTGTGETQYF. CDR3 DNA sequence: TGTGCCAGCAGCGTAGGAACGGGGACAGGGGAGACCCAGTACTTC.